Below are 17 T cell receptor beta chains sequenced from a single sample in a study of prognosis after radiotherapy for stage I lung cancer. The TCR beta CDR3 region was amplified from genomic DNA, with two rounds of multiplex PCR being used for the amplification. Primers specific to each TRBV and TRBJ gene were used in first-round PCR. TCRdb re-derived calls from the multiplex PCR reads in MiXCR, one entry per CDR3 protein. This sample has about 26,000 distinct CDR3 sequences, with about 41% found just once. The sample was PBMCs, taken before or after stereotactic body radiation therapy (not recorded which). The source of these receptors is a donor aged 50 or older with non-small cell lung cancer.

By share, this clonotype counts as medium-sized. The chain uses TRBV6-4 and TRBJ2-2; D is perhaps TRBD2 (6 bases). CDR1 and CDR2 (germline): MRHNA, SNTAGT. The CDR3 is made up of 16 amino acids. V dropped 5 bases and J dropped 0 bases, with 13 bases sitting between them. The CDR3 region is CASSYGGDANTGELFF. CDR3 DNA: TGTGCCAGCAGTTACGGCGGGGATGCGAACACCGGGGAGCTGTTTTTT.

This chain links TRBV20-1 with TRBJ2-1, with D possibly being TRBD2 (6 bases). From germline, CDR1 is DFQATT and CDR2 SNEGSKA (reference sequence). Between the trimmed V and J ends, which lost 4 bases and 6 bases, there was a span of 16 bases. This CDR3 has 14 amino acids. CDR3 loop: CSAIDGRRLNEQFF. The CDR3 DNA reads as TGCAGTGCTATAGACGGGAGAAGGCTCAATGAGCAGTTCTTC.

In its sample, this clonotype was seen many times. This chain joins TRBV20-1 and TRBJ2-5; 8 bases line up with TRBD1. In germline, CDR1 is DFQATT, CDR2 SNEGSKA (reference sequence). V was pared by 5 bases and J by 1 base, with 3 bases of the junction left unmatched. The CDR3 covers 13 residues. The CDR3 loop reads CSAGGQGQETQYF. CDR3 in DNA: TGCAGTGCTGGAGGACAGGGCCAAGAGACCCAGTACTTC.

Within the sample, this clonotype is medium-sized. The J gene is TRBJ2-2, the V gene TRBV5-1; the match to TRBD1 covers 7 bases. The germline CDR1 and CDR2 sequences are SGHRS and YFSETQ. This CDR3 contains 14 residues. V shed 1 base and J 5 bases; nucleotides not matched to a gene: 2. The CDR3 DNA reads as TGCGCCAGCAGCTTGTGGGGACAGACCGGGGAGCTGTTTTTT. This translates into CASSLWGQTGELFF.

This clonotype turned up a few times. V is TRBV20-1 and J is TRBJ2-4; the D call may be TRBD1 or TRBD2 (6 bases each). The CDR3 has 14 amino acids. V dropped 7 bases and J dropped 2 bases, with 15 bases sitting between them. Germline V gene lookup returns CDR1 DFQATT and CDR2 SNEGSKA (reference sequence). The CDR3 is CSGRGGGTKNIQYF. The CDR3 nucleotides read TGCAGTGGTCGTGGAGGGGGGACCAAAAACATTCAGTACTTC.

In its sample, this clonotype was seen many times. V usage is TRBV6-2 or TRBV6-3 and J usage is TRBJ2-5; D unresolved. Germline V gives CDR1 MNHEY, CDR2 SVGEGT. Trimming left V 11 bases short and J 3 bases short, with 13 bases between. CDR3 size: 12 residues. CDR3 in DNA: TGTGCCCGCAAGACATACGAAGAGACCCAGTACTTC. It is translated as CARKTYEETQYF.

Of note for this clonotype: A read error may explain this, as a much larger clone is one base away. The CDR3 region has the DNA TGTGCCATCAGTGAGTTATGGTTCGAGACCCAGTACTTC. Translating it yields CAISELWFETQYF. The chain employs TRBV10-3 and TRBJ2-5; D is uncertain. V dropped 1 base and J dropped 5 bases, with 8 bases sitting between them. This CDR3 comprises 13 residues. Germline lookup yields CDR1 ENHRY and CDR2 SYGVKD.

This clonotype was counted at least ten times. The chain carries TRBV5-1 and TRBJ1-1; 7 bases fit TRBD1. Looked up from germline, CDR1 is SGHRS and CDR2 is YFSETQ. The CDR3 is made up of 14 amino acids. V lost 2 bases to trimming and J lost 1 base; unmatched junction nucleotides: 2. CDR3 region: CASSLQGRNTEAFF. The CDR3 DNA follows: TGCGCCAGCAGCTTACAGGGGCGGAACACTGAAGCTTTCTTT.

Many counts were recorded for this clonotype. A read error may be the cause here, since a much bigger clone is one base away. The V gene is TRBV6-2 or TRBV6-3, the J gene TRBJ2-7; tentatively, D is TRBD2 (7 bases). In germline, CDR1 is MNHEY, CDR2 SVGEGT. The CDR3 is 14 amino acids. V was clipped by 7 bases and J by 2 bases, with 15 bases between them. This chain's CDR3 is CASKWGGGTYEQYF. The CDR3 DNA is TGTGCCAGCAAATGGGGAGGGGGAACCTACGAGCAGTACTTC.

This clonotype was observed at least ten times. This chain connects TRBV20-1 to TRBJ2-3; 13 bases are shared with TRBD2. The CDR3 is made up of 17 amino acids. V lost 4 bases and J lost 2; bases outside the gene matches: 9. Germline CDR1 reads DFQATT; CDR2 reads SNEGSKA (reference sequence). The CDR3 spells CSAKYLGLAGPTDTQYF. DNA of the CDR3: TGCAGTGCTAAGTACTTGGGACTAGCGGGGCCCACAGATACGCAGTATTTT.

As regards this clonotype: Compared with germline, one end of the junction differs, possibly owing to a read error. CDR3 amino acids: CASIEEGNSPLHF. The CDR3 bases are TGTGCCAGCATTGAAGAAGGGAATTCACCCCTCCACTTT. The rearrangement joins TRBV2 to TRBJ1-6; D unclear. The V gene's germline CDR1 is SNHLY and CDR2 FYNNEI. The CDR3 sequence is 13 residues long.

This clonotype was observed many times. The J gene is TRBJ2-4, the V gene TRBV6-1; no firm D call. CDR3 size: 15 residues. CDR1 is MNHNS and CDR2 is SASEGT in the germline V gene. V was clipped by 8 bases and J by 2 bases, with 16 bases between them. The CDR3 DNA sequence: TGTGCCAGCGGGGTGGGCCGCGGAACCAAAAACATTCAGTACTTC. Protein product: CASGVGRGTKNIQYF.

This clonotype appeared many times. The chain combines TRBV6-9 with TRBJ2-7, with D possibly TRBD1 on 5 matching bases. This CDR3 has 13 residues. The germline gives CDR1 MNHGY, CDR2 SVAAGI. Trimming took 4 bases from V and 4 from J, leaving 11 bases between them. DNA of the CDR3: TGTGCCAGCAGTTTAGGGGTTCGGTACGAGCAGTACTTC. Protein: CASSLGVRYEQYF.

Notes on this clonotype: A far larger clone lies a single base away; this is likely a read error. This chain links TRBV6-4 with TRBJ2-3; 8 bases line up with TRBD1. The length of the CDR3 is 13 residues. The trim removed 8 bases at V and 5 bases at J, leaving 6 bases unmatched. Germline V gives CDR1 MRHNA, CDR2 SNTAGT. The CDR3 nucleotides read TGTGCCAGCGGGCGTACAGGGGGAGATACGCAGTATTTT. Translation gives CASGRTGGDTQYF.

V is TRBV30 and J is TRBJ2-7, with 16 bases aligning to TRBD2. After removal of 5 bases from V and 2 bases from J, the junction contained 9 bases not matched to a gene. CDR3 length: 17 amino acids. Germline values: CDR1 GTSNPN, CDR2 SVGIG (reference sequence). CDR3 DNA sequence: TGTGCCTGGGCTCACTCCGGGACTAGCGGGAGGGCCTACGAGCAGTACTTC. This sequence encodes CAWAHSGTSGRAYEQYF.

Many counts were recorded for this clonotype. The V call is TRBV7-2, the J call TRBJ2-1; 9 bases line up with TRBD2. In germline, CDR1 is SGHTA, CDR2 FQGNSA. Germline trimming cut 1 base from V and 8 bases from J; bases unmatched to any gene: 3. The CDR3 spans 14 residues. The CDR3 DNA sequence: TGTGCCAGCAGCTTAGATAGCGGGAGCGATGAGCAGTTCTTC. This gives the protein CASSLDSGSDEQFF.

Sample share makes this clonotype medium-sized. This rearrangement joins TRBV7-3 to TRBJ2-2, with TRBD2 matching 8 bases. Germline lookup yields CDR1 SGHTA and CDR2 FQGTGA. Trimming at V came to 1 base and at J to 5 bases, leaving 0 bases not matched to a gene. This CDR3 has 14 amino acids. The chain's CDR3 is CASSLSGGTGELFF. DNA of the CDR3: TGTGCCAGCAGCTTAAGCGGGGGGACCGGGGAGCTGTTTTTT. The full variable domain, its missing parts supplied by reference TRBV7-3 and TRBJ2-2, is GAGVSQTPSNKVTEKGKYVELRCDPISGHTALYWYRQSLGQGPEFLIYFQGTGAADDSGLPNDRFFAVRPEGSVSTLKIQRTERGDSAVYLCASSLSGGTGELFFGEGSRLTVL.